The clone carrying this T cell receptor (beta chain) has just one count. The antigen remains undetermined. The data were obtained in a study of blood T cells in healthy people across ages. Study observations and caveats: With unsorted PBMCs, a conclusive comparison of naive versus antigen-experienced cells was not possible. Diversity was higher, and naive CD4+ cells more numerous, in long-lived donors than in aged donors.

The CDR3 extends over 14 amino acids. Trimming left V 7 bases short and J 6 bases short, with 19 bases between. CDR1 is SQVTM and CDR2 is ANQGSEA in the germline V gene. A J-beta primer mix and a sample-barcoded 5' primer were used in a second PCR of about 7 to 12 cycles. The template-switch adaptor was a 5' adaptor with 12 random nucleotides. It tagged each cDNA molecule. Every sample produced at least 2.5 million CDR3-containing paired-end reads. TCRdb used MiXCR to reprocess the 5' RACE reads, holding one entry per CDR3 protein. Here the sample spans roughly 1.6 million distinct CDR3 sequences, 34% being singletons.

The chain employs TRBV29-1 and TRBJ2-1; D possibly matches TRBD1 or TRBD2 (5 bases each). This receptor was obtained from a woman aged 25 to 45 in good health. Material: blood. The DNA of the CDR3 is TGCAGCGGGGAACCGGGACGGGGTGTCAATGAGCAGTTCTTC. Protein sequence: CSGEPGRGVNEQFF.